The rows below give T cell receptor beta chains drawn from one sample of a study of blood T cell repertoires in COVID-19. Measured with immunoSEQ multiplex PCR; TCRdb has only the in-frame clones, and not every one. The table records some 220,000 clones, 86% of them present only once. Sequenced material: PBMCs or T cells enriched from blood (not recorded which). The receptors come from a woman aged 40 to 50 with acute COVID-19. Both conserved end residues are part of each CDR3. D genes are given only for firm matches.

NA 17 TRBJ1-1 TRBV3-1/TRBV3-2 CASSQEGVGAMNTEAFF
NA 15 TRBJ2-1 TRBV2 CASSVESGAVGEQFF
TRBD1 14 TRBJ1-2 TRBV16 CASSPQDRPYGYTF
NA 13 TRBJ1-2 TRBV24-1 CATSEGADYGYTF
NA 16 TRBJ2-2 TRBV27 CASSLYGLGATGELFF
NA 13 TRBJ1-1 TRBV5-6 CASSLVFGLEAFF
TRBD1 13 TRBJ1-1 TRBV3-1/TRBV3-2 CASREQGALGAFF
NA 16 TRBJ2-3 TRBV11-2 CASSAQRGGAGDTQYF
NA 13 TRBJ1-2 TRBV7-9 CASSLTGVSGYTF
TRBD1 14 TRBJ1-2 TRBV7-9 CASSFRDRNYGYTF
NA 11 TRBJ1-1 TRBV29-1 CSAVDSTEAFF
NA 11 TRBJ1-1 TRBV2 CASSKGIEAFF
NA 14 TRBJ1-4 TRBV2 CASSLGSSNEKLFF
NA 13 TRBJ1-5 TRBV2 CASGQGGNQPQHF
NA 16 TRBJ1-2 TRBV5-8 CASSFLPGGADYGYTF
NA 13 TRBJ1-1 TRBV12-1 CASSPGQNTEAFF
NA 14 TRBJ1-3 TRBV30 CAWWGQSSGNTIYF
NA 13 TRBJ2-2 TRBV3-1/TRBV3-2 CASSPKGAGELFF
NA 15 TRBJ2-7 TRBV11-2 CASSLVAGRGYEQYF
TRBD1 15 TRBJ1-2 TRBV18 CASSTRQGADYGYTF
NA 12 TRBJ1-1 TRBV13 CASRPGGGEAFF
TRBD2 19 TRBJ2-5 TRBV7-9 CASSLGRTSGATDQETQYF
TRBD1 14 TRBJ1-1 TRBV5-4 CASSSDRGRTEAFF
NA 16 TRBJ1-3 TRBV10-3 CAISESAGLSGNTIYF